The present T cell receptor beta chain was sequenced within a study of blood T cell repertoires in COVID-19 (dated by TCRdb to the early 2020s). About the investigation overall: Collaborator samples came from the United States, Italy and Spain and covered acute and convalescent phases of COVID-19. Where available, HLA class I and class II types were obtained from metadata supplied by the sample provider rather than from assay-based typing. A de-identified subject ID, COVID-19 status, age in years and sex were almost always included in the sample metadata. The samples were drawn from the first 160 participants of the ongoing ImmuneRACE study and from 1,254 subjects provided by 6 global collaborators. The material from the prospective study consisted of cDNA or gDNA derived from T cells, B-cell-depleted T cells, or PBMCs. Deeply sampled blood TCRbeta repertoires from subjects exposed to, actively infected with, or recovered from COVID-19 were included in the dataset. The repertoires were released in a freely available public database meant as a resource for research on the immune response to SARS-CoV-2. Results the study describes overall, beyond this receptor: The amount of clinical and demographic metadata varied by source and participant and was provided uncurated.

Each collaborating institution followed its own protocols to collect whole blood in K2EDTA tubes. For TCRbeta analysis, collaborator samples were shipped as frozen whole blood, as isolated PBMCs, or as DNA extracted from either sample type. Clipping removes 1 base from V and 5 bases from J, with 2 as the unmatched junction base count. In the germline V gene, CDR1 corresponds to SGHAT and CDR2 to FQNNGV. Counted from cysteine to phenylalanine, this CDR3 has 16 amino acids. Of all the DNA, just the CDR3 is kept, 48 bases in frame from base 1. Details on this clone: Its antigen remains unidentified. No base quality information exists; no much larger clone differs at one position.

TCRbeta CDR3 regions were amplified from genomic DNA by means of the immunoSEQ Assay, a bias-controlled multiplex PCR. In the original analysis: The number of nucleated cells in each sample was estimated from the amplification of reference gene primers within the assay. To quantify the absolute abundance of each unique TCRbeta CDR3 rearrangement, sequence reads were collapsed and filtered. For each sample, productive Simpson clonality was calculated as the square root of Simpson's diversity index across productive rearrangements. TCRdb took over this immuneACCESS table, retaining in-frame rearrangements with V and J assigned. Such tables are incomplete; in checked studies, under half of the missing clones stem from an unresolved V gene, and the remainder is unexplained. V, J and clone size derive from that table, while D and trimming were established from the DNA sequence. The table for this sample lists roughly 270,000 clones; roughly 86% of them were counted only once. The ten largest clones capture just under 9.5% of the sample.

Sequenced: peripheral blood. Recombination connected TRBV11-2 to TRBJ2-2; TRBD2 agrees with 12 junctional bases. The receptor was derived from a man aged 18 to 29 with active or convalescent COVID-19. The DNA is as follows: TGTGCCAGCAGCTTAGCACTAGCGGGGGGTACCGGGGAGCTGTTTTTT. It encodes CASSLALAGGTGELFF. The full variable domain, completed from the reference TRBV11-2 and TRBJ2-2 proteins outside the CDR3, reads EAGVAQSPRYKIIEKRQSVAFWCNPISGHATLYWYQQILGQGPKLLIQFQNNGVVDDSQLPKDRFSAERLKGVDSTLKIQPAKLEDSAVYLCASSLALAGGTGELFFGEGSRLTVL.